A selection of T cell receptor beta chains follows, all from one sample in a study of OX40 agonist ivuxolimab in advanced cancers. Assay used: immunoSEQ multiplex PCR; TCRdb lists only in-frame clones, some missing. This repertoire shows tens of thousands of clones, about four fifths found once; its top ten account for around a fifth. This material consisted of CD4+ or CD8+ T cells sorted from blood, taken in a trial of the OX40 agonist ivuxolimab. The source of these receptors is an adult with an advanced solid tumor such as melanoma, head and neck, liver or kidney cancer. CDR3s include the opening cysteine and the closing phenylalanine or tryptophan. D genes are given only for firm matches. Only part of the rows carry a size: once, few, many, or a class if the clone is expanded.

abundance: -; j_gene: TRBJ2-1; d_gene: -; v_gene: TRBV6-5; CDR3aa: CASRDSLIDNEQFF; CDR3nt: TGTGCCAGCAGGGACTCGCTCATTGACAATGAGCAGTTCTTC
abundance: -; j_gene: TRBJ2-7; d_gene: -; v_gene: TRBV7-9; CDR3aa: CASSSSDKDGEQYF; CDR3nt: TGTGCCAGCAGCTCCTCCGACAAGGACGGCGAGCAGTACTTC
abundance: -; j_gene: TRBJ2-7; d_gene: -; v_gene: TRBV14; CDR3aa: CASSQLEGSTAVQYF; CDR3nt: TGTGCCAGCAGCCAATTAGAGGGCTCTACAGCCGTGCAGTACTTC
abundance: -; j_gene: TRBJ2-7; d_gene: -; v_gene: TRBV6-1; CDR3aa: CASSDLTAYEQYF; CDR3nt: TGTGCCAGCAGTGACCTGACAGCCTACGAGCAGTACTTC
abundance: -; j_gene: TRBJ1-2; d_gene: -; v_gene: TRBV28; CDR3aa: CASSLRGPNYGYTF; CDR3nt: TGTGCCAGCAGTTTACGGGGGCCGAACTATGGCTACACCTTC
abundance: few; j_gene: TRBJ1-1; d_gene: -; v_gene: TRBV20-1; CDR3aa: CRGSGNTEAFF; CDR3nt: TGCAGGGGGTCAGGGAACACTGAAGCTTTCTTT
abundance: few; j_gene: TRBJ2-4; d_gene: TRBD1; v_gene: TRBV9; CDR3aa: CASSKQGAKNIQYF; CDR3nt: TGTGCCAGCAGTAAACAGGGGGCCAAAAACATTCAGTACTTC
abundance: -; j_gene: TRBJ1-5; d_gene: -; v_gene: TRBV7-3; CDR3aa: CASSTSTVQPQHF; CDR3nt: TGTGCCAGCAGCACCTCGACAGTGCAGCCCCAGCATTTT
abundance: -; j_gene: TRBJ1-5; d_gene: -; v_gene: TRBV6-5; CDR3aa: CASSYPSRPQHF; CDR3nt: TGTGCCAGCAGTTACCCTTCGAGGCCCCAGCATTTT
abundance: -; j_gene: TRBJ2-4; d_gene: TRBD2; v_gene: TRBV7-9; CDR3aa: CASSSGTKKNIQYF; CDR3nt: TGTGCCAGCAGCTCCGGGACTAAAAAAAACATTCAGTACTTC
abundance: -; j_gene: TRBJ2-2; d_gene: TRBD2; v_gene: TRBV2; CDR3aa: CASSGLAGGSGELFF; CDR3nt: TGTGCCAGCAGCGGACTAGCGGGAGGTTCCGGGGAGCTGTTTTTT
abundance: -; j_gene: TRBJ2-5; d_gene: -; v_gene: TRBV5-1; CDR3aa: CASSLTLDGTQYF; CDR3nt: TGCGCCAGCAGCCTGACCCTTGATGGGACCCAGTACTTC
abundance: -; j_gene: TRBJ2-1; d_gene: -; v_gene: TRBV5-1; CDR3aa: CASSYQSSTDEQFF; CDR3nt: TGCGCCAGCAGCTATCAATCGTCGACTGATGAGCAGTTCTTC
abundance: few; j_gene: TRBJ1-5; d_gene: TRBD1; v_gene: TRBV6-5; CDR3aa: CASSYPGTGVMVPQHF; CDR3nt: TGTGCCAGCAGTTACCCCGGGACAGGCGTTATGGTGCCCCAGCATTTT
abundance: -; j_gene: TRBJ1-2; d_gene: -; v_gene: TRBV5-1; CDR3aa: CASSLEGDYGYTF; CDR3nt: TGCGCCAGCAGCTTGGAGGGGGACTATGGCTACACCTTC
abundance: few; j_gene: TRBJ1-2; d_gene: -; v_gene: TRBV28; CDR3aa: CASSRSSTDGYTF; CDR3nt: TGTGCCAGCAGCCGCTCCTCTACCGATGGCTACACCTTC
abundance: -; j_gene: TRBJ1-4; d_gene: -; v_gene: TRBV4-2; CDR3aa: CASSQEASRNEKLFF; CDR3nt: TGTGCCAGCAGCCAAGAGGCCAGCAGGAATGAAAAACTGTTTTTT
abundance: -; j_gene: TRBJ2-7; d_gene: -; v_gene: TRBV7-7; CDR3aa: CASSYVGGSYEQYF; CDR3nt: TGTGCCAGCAGCTATGTAGGGGGCTCCTACGAGCAGTACTTC
abundance: -; j_gene: TRBJ1-5; d_gene: -; v_gene: TRBV7-3; CDR3aa: CASSQGPNQPQHF; CDR3nt: TGTGCCAGCAGCCAGGGCCCAAATCAGCCCCAGCATTTT
abundance: medium-sized; j_gene: TRBJ1-2; d_gene: TRBD1; v_gene: TRBV27; CDR3aa: CASSRGAQGRDGYTF; CDR3nt: TGTGCCAGCAGCCGCGGGGCACAGGGGAGAGATGGCTACACCTTC
abundance: -; j_gene: TRBJ2-5; d_gene: TRBD2; v_gene: TRBV5-1; CDR3aa: CASSLARTSEGTQYF; CDR3nt: TGCGCCAGCAGCTTGGCGCGGACTAGCGAGGGGACCCAGTACTTC
abundance: -; j_gene: TRBJ2-7; d_gene: TRBD1; v_gene: TRBV5-6; CDR3aa: CASSAGQGIYEQYF; CDR3nt: TGTGCCAGCAGCGCGGGACAGGGGATCTACGAGCAGTACTTC
abundance: -; j_gene: TRBJ2-1; d_gene: -; v_gene: TRBV28; CDR3aa: CASSTGHNEQFF; CDR3nt: TGTGCCAGCAGTACCGGGCACAATGAGCAGTTCTTC
abundance: -; j_gene: TRBJ1-2; d_gene: TRBD1; v_gene: TRBV30; CDR3aa: CAWSVNRGYRGYTF; CDR3nt: TGTGCCTGGAGTGTAAACAGGGGGTATCGTGGCTACACCTTC
abundance: -; j_gene: TRBJ2-7; d_gene: -; v_gene: TRBV28; CDR3aa: CASSSLLLALTYEQYF; CDR3nt: TGTGCCAGCAGTTCCCTCCTGCTAGCGCTCACCTACGAGCAGTACTTC